One and the same sample provided the 20 T cell receptor beta chains below, sequenced in a study of CD8+CD57+ T cells in acquired aplastic anemia. Those patients picked for sequencing had displayed CD8+CD57+ cell expansion on flow cytometry. TCR beta VDJ and CDR3 were profiled, and genomic DNA was the template. TCRdb ran MiXCR on the reads and lists one entry per CDR3 protein. The profile shows some 170,000 distinct CDR3 sequences, about three fifths of them singletons. Sequenced material: sorted CD4+, CD8+, or CD8+CD57+ T cells (not recorded which) from PBMCs. The source is a human donor with aplastic anemia.

This chain connects TRBV29-1 to TRBJ2-3; unclear D gene. This CDR3 has 12 residues. V was cut by 4 bases and J by 0 bases, with 5 bases left in between. CDR1 SQVTM and CDR2 ANQGSEA come from the germline V gene. The chain's CDR3 is CSVAPSTDTQYF. Here the CDR3 DNA reads TGCAGCGTTGCTCCTAGCACAGATACGCAGTATTTT.

The gene calls are TRBV29-1 and TRBJ1-1, with D perhaps TRBD1 (5 bases). V was clipped by 7 bases and J by 1 base, with 13 bases between them. The CDR3 is 13 residues long. Germline V gene lookup returns CDR1 SQVTM and CDR2 ANQGSEA. CDR3 amino acids: CSAKTGGNTEAFF. The CDR3 nucleotides are TGCAGCGCAAAAACAGGAGGGAACACTGAAGCTTTCTTT.

The chain uses TRBV7-9 and TRBJ2-1; D unresolved. Trimming took 1 base from V and 5 from J, leaving 6 bases between them. The germline V gene has CDR1 SEHNR and CDR2 FQNEAQ (reference sequence). CDR3 length: 13 residues. In DNA, the CDR3 is TGTGCCAGCAGCTTAGACCTCGACAATGAGCAGTTCTTC. Translation: CASSLDLDNEQFF.

This chain links TRBV30 with TRBJ1-1; 9 bases are a match to TRBD1. Losses at the gene ends were 1 base for V and 4 bases for J; bases not matched to a gene: 4. CDR3 length equals 14 residues. The germline V gene encodes CDR1 GTSNPN and CDR2 SVGIG (reference sequence). The CDR3 nucleotides are TGTGCCTGGAGTGCCGGGACAGGGTTCACTGAAGCTTTCTTT. Protein: CAWSAGTGFTEAFF.

V usage is TRBV7-9 and J usage is TRBJ1-4; no reliable D call. The CDR3 length is 15 residues. Trimming left V 2 bases short and J 8 bases short, with 15 bases between. CDR1 and CDR2 from the germline V gene are SEHNR and FQNEAQ (reference sequence). CDR3 sequence: CASSLSGSVGEKLFF. The CDR3, as DNA: TGTGCCAGCAGCTTATCGGGAAGCGTTGGAGAAAAACTGTTTTTT.

This chain uses TRBV9 with TRBJ1-3; D unclear. This CDR3 spans 14 amino acids. In germline, CDR1 is SGDLS, CDR2 YYNGEE. Trimming cost V 0 bases and J 4 bases, with 8 bases left between them. The CDR3, as DNA: TGTGCCAGCAGCGTAGCTGGGTCGGGAAACACCATATATTTT. This codes for CASSVAGSGNTIYF.

This clonotype occurred once. This chain connects TRBV10-3 to TRBJ1-2; D possibly corresponds to TRBD1 (5 bases). The V end was cut by 4 bases, the J end by 4 bases, with 10 bases between. The CDR3 is made up of 13 amino acids. CDR1 ENHRY and CDR2 SYGVKD come from the germline V gene. DNA of the CDR3: TGTGCCATCAGTGTGGCGAGGGGCTATGGCTACACCTTC. This codes for CAISVARGYGYTF.

This chain connects TRBV7-3 to TRBJ1-1, with a tentative D call TRBD1 (5 bases). CDR3 length: 15 amino acids. CDR1 is SGHTA, CDR2 FQGTGA, per germline. The V gene lost 5 bases and the J gene lost 5 bases, with 18 bases spanning the gap. Written as DNA, the CDR3 is TGTGCCAGCAGCCCCGGCGGGGGAGCGAATACTGAAGCTTTCTTT. Its protein product is CASSPGGGANTEAFF.

This clonotype appeared a few times. The chain is built from TRBV10-3 and TRBJ2-5; 7 bases agree with TRBD2. Germline loops: CDR1 ENHRY, CDR2 SYGVKD. The CDR3 loop spans 15 amino acids. With V trimmed by 4 bases and J by 2 bases, 7 bases remained unmatched. CDR3 DNA sequence: TGTGCCATCAGTGGGGGGGGAGCGGGACAAGAGACCCAGTACTTC. It is translated as CAISGGGAGQETQYF.

The table lists this clonotype with a count of one. The CDR3 nucleotides are TGTGCCAGCAGTTGGGAGGATGCATACAATGAGCAGTTCTTC. Translation gives CASSWEDAYNEQFF. This chain connects TRBV2 to TRBJ2-1; a weak D match, TRBD2 (6 bases). V was clipped by 5 bases and J by 4 bases, with 12 bases between them. There are 14 residues in the CDR3. The germline CDR1 and CDR2 sequences are SNHLY and FYNNEI.

The chain uses TRBV10-1 and TRBJ2-3, with a weak D call TRBD1 (5 bases). This CDR3 contains 15 residues. Looked up from germline, CDR1 is WNHNN and CDR2 is SYGVQD (reference sequence). V was pared by 4 bases and J by 1 base, with 12 bases between. Here the CDR3 reads CASSVLQGGTDTQYF. The CDR3 DNA reads as TGCGCCAGCAGTGTCTTGCAGGGTGGCACAGATACGCAGTATTTT.

The rearrangement joins TRBV12-3 or TRBV12-4 to TRBJ1-5, with 9 bases aligning to TRBD1. CDR3 length equals 13 residues. The junction had 10 bases not matched to a gene; V was cut back by 8 bases and J by 11 bases. Here the CDR3 reads CASRDRVTRTQHF. DNA of the CDR3: TGTGCCAGCCGGGACAGGGTGACGAGAACCCAGCATTTT.

V gene TRBV29-1 combines with J gene TRBJ1-1; 8 bases match TRBD1. This CDR3 is built from 14 residues. CDR1 SQVTM and CDR2 ANQGSEA come from the germline V gene. Losses at the gene ends were 5 bases for V and 3 bases for J; bases not matched to a gene: 8. The CDR3 nucleotides are TGCAGCGTTCAACCGACAGGGGTGGACACTGAAGCTTTCTTT. Its translation: CSVQPTGVDTEAFF.

V gene TRBV20-1 combines with J gene TRBJ2-7; D gene uncertain. The CDR3 is 12 amino acids. V dropped 0 bases and J dropped 3 bases, with 6 bases sitting between them. Germline V gene sequence: CDR1 DFQATT, CDR2 SNEGSKA (reference sequence). The CDR3 nucleotides read TGCAGTGCTAGAGATCGGAGCTACGAGCAGTACTTC. Protein sequence: CSARDRSYEQYF.

This clonotype was picked up many times. The CDR3 DNA follows: TGTGCCAGCAGCCCCGGGTGGGGGGGTGAAGAGACCCAGTACTTC. This encodes CASSPGWGGEETQYF. The J gene is TRBJ2-5, the V gene TRBV5-8; 7 nucleotides agree with TRBD2. Per germline, CDR1 SGHTS and CDR2 YDEGEE. Trimming cost V 4 bases and J 3 bases; bases outside gene matches: 9. The CDR3 runs to 15 residues.

This clonotype was counted ten times or more. The genes are TRBV4-1 and TRBJ2-1, with D uncertain. V shed 0 bases and J shed 5 bases, with 5 bases lying between them. Per the germline V gene, CDR1 is MGHRA and CDR2 is YSYEKL. This CDR3 has 13 amino acids. The CDR3 loop is CASSQEPDNEQFF. Written as DNA, the CDR3 is TGCGCCAGCAGCCAAGAACCTGACAATGAGCAGTTCTTC.

This clonotype was detected only a few times. CDR3 protein: CAWSSSEAFF. CDR3 DNA: TGTGCCTGGAGTAGTAGTGAAGCTTTCTTT. The chain is built from TRBV30 and TRBJ1-1, with D unresolved. This CDR3 is built from 10 residues. V was pared by 2 bases and J by 7 bases, with 5 bases between. Germline assignment: CDR1 GTSNPN and CDR2 SVGIG (reference sequence).

This clonotype occurred many times. This chain connects TRBV6-5 to TRBJ1-1, with D unclear. The length of the CDR3 is 13 residues. With 5 bases removed from V and 0 bases from J, the gap between germline ends came to 7 bases. Germline CDR1 MNHEY, CDR2 SVGAGI. The CDR3 reads CASSPSMNTEAFF. In DNA, the CDR3 is TGTGCCAGCAGTCCCAGCATGAACACTGAAGCTTTCTTT.

This clonotype showed up just once. The chain employs TRBV9 and TRBJ1-6; the D is unclear. Trimming took off 3 bases at V and 6 bases at J, with 7 bases between the two ends. This CDR3 region has 13 residues. Germline CDR1 SGDLS, CDR2 YYNGEE. The CDR3 bases are TGTGCCAGCAGCGCTAGGACTAATTCACCCCTCCACTTT. Translated: CASSARTNSPLHF.

This clonotype showed up many times. The gene calls are TRBV27 and TRBJ2-7; tentative D call: TRBD1 (6 bases). There are 14 residues in the CDR3. Germline V CDR1 and CDR2: MNHEY, SMNVEV (reference sequence). Trimming took off 4 bases at V and 2 bases at J, with 12 bases between the two ends. CDR3 loop: CASSYRAGTYEQYF. The CDR3 coding sequence is TGTGCCAGCAGTTACAGGGCCGGGACCTACGAGCAGTACTTC.